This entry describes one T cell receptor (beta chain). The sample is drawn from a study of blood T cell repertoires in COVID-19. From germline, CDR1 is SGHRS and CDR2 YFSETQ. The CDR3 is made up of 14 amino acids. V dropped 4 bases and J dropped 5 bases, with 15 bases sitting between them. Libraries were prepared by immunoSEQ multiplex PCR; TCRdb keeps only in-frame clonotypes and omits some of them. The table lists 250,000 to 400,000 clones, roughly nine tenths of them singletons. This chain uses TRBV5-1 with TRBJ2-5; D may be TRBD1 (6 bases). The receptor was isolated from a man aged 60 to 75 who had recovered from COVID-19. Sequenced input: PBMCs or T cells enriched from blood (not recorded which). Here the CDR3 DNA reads TGCGCCAGCAGCCGAGGGACCCAGGGGGAGACCCAGTACTTC. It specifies CASSRGTQGETQYF.